These 2 T cell receptor beta chains share one sample of origin, sequenced in a study of blood T cell repertoires in COVID-19 (dated by TCRdb to the early 2020s). Library preparation employed the immunoSEQ multiplex PCR assay. TCRdb took over this immuneACCESS table, retaining in-frame rearrangements with V and J assigned. Such tables are incomplete; in checked studies, under half of the missing clones stem from an unresolved V gene, and the remainder is unexplained. The sample table shows roughly 300,000 clones, and over 75% are seen once. The top ten clones comprise 10% of the sample. The specimen sequenced was PBMCs or T cells enriched from blood (not recorded which). These receptors originate from a woman aged 18-35 years who had recovered from COVID-19.

The genes are TRBV9 and TRBJ2-2; D is ambiguous. Deletions cut 6 bases from V and 2 bases from J, with 5 bases between. This CDR3 comprises 12 residues. Germline V gives CDR1 SGDLS, CDR2 YYNGEE. The CDR3 DNA sequence: TGTGCCAGCAAGCCCAACACCGGGGAGCTGTTTTTT. Translating gives CASKPNTGELFF.

The chain joins TRBV28 to TRBJ2-7; D is undetermined. The CDR3 spans 15 residues. V lost 4 bases to trimming and J lost 4 bases, with 17 bases between them. Per the germline V gene, CDR1 is MDHEN and CDR2 is SYDVKM. Written as DNA, the CDR3 is TGTGCCAGCAGTTCCCGACTTAACTCGGGTTACGAGCAGTACTTC. Residues: CASSSRLNSGYEQYF.